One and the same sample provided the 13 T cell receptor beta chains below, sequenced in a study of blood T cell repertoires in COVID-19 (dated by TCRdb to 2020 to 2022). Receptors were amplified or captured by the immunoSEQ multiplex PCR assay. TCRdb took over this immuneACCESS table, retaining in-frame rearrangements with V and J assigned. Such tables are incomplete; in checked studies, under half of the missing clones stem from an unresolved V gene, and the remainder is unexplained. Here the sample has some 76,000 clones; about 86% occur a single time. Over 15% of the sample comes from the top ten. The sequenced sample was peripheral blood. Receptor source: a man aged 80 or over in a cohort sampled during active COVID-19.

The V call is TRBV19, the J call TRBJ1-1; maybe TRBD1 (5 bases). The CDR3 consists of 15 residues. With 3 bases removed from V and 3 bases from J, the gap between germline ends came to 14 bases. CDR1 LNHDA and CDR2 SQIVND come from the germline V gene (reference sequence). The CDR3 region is CASSMGDSGDTEAFF. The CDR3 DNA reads TGTGCCAGTAGTATGGGAGACTCGGGGGACACTGAAGCTTTCTTT. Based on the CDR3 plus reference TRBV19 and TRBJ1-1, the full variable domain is DGGITQSPKYLFRKEGQNVTLSCEQNLNHDAMYWYRQDPGQGLRLIYYSQIVNDFQKGDIAEGYSVSREKKESFPLTVTSAQKNPTAFYLCASSMGDSGDTEAFFGQGTRLTVV.

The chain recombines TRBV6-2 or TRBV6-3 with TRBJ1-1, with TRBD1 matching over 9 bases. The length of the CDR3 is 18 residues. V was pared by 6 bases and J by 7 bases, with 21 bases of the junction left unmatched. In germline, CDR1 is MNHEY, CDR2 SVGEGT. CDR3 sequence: CASSLDRGGGRASNEAFF. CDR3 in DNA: TGTGCCAGCAGCCTGGACAGGGGCGGCGGTAGGGCTTCGAATGAAGCTTTCTTT.

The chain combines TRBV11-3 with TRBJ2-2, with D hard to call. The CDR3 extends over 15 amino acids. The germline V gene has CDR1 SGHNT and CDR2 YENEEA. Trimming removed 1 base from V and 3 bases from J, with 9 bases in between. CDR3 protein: CASSLGGRDTGELFF. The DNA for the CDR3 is TGTGCCAGCAGCTTAGGCGGCCGGGACACCGGGGAGCTGTTTTTT.

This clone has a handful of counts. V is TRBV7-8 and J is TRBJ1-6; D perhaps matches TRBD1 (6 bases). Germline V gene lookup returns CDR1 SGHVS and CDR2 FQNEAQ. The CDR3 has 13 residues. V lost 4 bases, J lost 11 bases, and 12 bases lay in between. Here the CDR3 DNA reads TGTGCCAGCAGCTCCGCAGGGGTGGCACCCCTCCACTTT. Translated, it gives CASSSAGVAPLHF.

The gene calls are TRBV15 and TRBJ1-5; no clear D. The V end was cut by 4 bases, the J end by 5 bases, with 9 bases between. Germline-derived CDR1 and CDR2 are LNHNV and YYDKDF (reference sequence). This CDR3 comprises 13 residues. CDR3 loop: CATSTNRDQPQHF. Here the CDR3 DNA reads TGTGCCACCAGCACCAACAGAGATCAGCCCCAGCATTTT.

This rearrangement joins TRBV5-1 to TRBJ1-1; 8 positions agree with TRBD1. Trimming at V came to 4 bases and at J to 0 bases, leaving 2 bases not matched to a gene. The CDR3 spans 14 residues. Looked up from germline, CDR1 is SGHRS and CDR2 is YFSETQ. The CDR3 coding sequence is TGCGCCAGCAGCCAGACAGGGGTGAACACTGAAGCTTTCTTT. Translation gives CASSQTGVNTEAFF.

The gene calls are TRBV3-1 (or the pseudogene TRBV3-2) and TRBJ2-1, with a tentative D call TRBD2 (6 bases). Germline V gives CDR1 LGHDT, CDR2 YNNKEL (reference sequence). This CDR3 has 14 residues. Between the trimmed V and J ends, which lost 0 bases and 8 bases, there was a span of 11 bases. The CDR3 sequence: CASSQDWTGDEQFF. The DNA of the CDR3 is TGTGCCAGCAGCCAAGATTGGACGGGGGATGAGCAGTTCTTC.

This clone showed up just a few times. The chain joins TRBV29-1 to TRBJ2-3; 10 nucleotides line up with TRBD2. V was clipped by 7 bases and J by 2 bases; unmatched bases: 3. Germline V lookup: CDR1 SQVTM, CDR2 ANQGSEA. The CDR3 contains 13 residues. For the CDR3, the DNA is TGCAGCGGAGCGGGGGGGATCACAGATACGCAGTATTTT. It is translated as CSGAGGITDTQYF.

The CDR3 DNA reads TGTGCCAGCAGCCAATTCTGGAGGAGCGGGGGGCAGAATGAGCAGTTCTTC. This codes for CASSQFWRSGGQNEQFF. The rearrangement links TRBV14 to TRBJ2-1, with 9 positions matching TRBD2. Germline CDR1 and CDR2: SGHDN and FVKESK. Trimming took 2 bases from V and 7 from J; bases not matched to a gene: 12. The CDR3 length is 17 residues.

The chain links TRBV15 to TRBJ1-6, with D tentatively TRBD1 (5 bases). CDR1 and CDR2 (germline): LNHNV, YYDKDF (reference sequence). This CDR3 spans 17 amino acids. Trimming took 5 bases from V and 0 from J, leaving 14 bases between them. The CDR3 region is CATSADSQSSYNSPLHF. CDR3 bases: TGTGCCACCAGCGCTGACAGCCAGAGCTCCTATAATTCACCCCTCCACTTT.

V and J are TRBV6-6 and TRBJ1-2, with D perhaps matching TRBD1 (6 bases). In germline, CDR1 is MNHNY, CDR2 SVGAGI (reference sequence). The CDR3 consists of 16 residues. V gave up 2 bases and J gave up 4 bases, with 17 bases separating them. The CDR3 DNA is TGTGCCAGCAGTTACGAGAGGGGGAAAGGATTCTATGGCTACACCTTC. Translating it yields CASSYERGKGFYGYTF.

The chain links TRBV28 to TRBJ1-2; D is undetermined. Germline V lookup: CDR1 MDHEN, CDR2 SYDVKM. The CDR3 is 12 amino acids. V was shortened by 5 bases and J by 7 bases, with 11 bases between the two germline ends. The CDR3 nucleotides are TGTGCCAGCAGTCTCTCAAGGAGTGGCTACACCTTC. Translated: CASSLSRSGYTF.

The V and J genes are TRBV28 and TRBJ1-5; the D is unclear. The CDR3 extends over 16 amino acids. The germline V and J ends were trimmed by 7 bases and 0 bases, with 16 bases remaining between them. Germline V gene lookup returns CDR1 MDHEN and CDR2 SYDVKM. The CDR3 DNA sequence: TGTGCCAGCAAGGGAGGCTCAGCTATTAGCAATCAGCCCCAGCATTTT. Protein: CASKGGSAISNQPQHF.